This T cell receptor (beta chain) was obtained from a study of blood T cell repertoires in COVID-19. Background on the study: Acute-phase and convalescent COVID-19 samples originated in the United States, Italy and Spain. In each case, the material was cDNA or gDNA derived from T cells, B-cell-depleted T cells, or PBMCs.

CDR1 and CDR2 (germline): MNHEY, SMNVEV (reference sequence). This CDR3 is 14 amino acids long. The V end lost 3 bases, the J end lost 0 bases, and 3 bases lay between the germline ends. Per the study methods: Nucleated cell counts were estimated from reference gene primer amplification. Using immunoSEQ multiplex PCR, the repertoire was profiled, and TCRdb retains in-frame clones only, with some absent. The DNA gave D and trimming, while V, J and clone size come from that table. The data show under 300,000 clones, with around 88% seen just once and about an eighth held by the top ten. Enrollment of patients from Seattle took place during active infection, with longitudinal follow-up.

Sequencing input: peripheral blood. This sequence was found in a woman aged 70-85 years with COVID-19, enrolled during active disease. The J gene is TRBJ2-6, the V gene TRBV27, with D unclear. The CDR3 here is CASSFLSGANVLTF. In DNA, the CDR3 is TGTGCCAGCAGTTTCCTCTCTGGGGCCAACGTCCTGACTTTC.